These 9 T cell receptor beta chains came from one sample sequenced in a study of cytomegalovirus exposure and HLA in healthy donors. Libraries were prepared by immunoSEQ multiplex PCR; TCRdb keeps only in-frame clonotypes and omits some of them. The sample contains 150,000 to 200,000 clones, about 86% of which appear only once. Specimen: PBMCs. These receptors all come from a woman aged 25 to 39 in good health and CMV-seronegative.

The chain employs TRBV7-9 and TRBJ1-4, with 9 positions matching TRBD1. With V trimmed by 3 bases and J by 6 bases, 5 bases remained unmatched. Germline CDR1 reads SEHNR; CDR2 reads FQNEAQ (reference sequence). The CDR3 loop spans 15 amino acids. CDR3 in amino acids: CASSLSGTGYEKLFF. In DNA form, the CDR3 reads TGTGCCAGCAGCTTGTCCGGGACAGGGTATGAAAAACTGTTTTTT.

In its sample, this clone was seen a few times. V usage is TRBV2 and J usage is TRBJ1-6; D is ambiguous. CDR3 size: 13 residues. CDR1 is SNHLY, CDR2 FYNNEI, per germline. V lost 8 bases to trimming and J lost 10 bases, with 15 bases between them. CDR3 protein: CASLRERESPLHF. In nucleotides, the CDR3 is TGTGCCAGCTTGCGGGAACGGGAATCACCCCTCCACTTT.

The chain uses TRBV5-1 and TRBJ1-1, with 12 bases that match TRBD1. The CDR3 totals 18 residues. Germline CDR1 is SGHRS and CDR2 is YFSETQ. The junction had 12 bases not matched to a gene; V was cut back by 3 bases and J by 3 bases. CDR3 residues: CASSYTSPGQGAHTEAFF. The DNA for the CDR3 is TGCGCCAGCAGCTATACCTCTCCGGGACAGGGGGCGCACACTGAAGCTTTCTTT.

The sample holds one count of this clone. The chain couples TRBV5-1 to TRBJ2-3; D gene ambiguous. The CDR3 sequence is 13 residues long. The ends were cut back, 0 bases at V and 2 bases at J, with 4 bases in the middle. The germline gives CDR1 SGHRS, CDR2 YFSETQ. This CDR3 is CASSLDNTDTQYF. The CDR3 nucleotides read TGCGCCAGCAGCTTGGACAACACAGATACGCAGTATTTT.

V is TRBV2 and J is TRBJ2-7, with D tentatively TRBD1 or TRBD2 (5 bases each). Germline CDR1 and CDR2: SNHLY and FYNNEI. This CDR3 contains 16 residues. Trimming left V 2 bases short and J 4 bases short, with 18 bases between. The CDR3 DNA reads TGTGCCAGCAGTGAAAGGATCGGGGCAGTAGTTTACGAGCAGTACTTC. Translated: CASSERIGAVVYEQYF.

The J gene is TRBJ1-5, the V gene TRBV6-1, with D hard to call. CDR3 size: 13 residues. Deletions cut 7 bases from V and 3 bases from J, with 10 bases between. Germline V gene lookup returns CDR1 MNHNS and CDR2 SASEGT. The CDR3: CASNTEDNQPQHF. CDR3 nucleotide sequence: TGTGCCAGCAACACAGAAGACAATCAGCCCCAGCATTTT.

In this sample, this clone turned up a few times. The chain combines TRBV2 with TRBJ2-1; perhaps TRBD2 as D (6 bases). Germline CDR1 SNHLY, CDR2 FYNNEI. The length of the CDR3 is 12 residues. V was trimmed by 8 bases and J by 3 bases, leaving 8 bases between them. The CDR3 sequence: CASGTFYNEQFF. DNA for the CDR3: TGTGCCAGCGGGACTTTCTACAATGAGCAGTTCTTC.

V and J are TRBV11-2 and TRBJ2-5; TRBD1 aligns across 7 bases. Looked up from germline, CDR1 is SGHAT and CDR2 is FQNNGV. The CDR3 sequence is 14 residues long. The V and J ends lost 2 bases and 3 bases, in that order; junction bases with no gene match: 3. The CDR3 sequence is CASSLIQGEETQYF. CDR3 DNA: TGTGCCAGCAGCTTAATCCAGGGGGAAGAGACCCAGTACTTC.

This clone was detected a few times. The chain couples TRBV5-1 to TRBJ1-6; 7 positions match TRBD1. The junction had 7 bases not matched to a gene; V was cut back by 3 bases and J by 7 bases. Germline CDR1 and CDR2: SGHRS and YFSETQ. This CDR3 comprises 15 residues. The CDR3 loop reads CASSSQGIKNSPLHF. DNA for the CDR3: TGCGCCAGCAGCTCACAGGGGATTAAGAATTCACCCCTCCACTTT.